This TCR beta chain was recorded in a study of T-cell reconstitution after alpha-beta-depleted transplantation in children. Library preparation (for TCRbeta) was performed with unique molecular identifiers. TCRdb reprocessed the PCR reads via MiXCR and lists one record per CDR3 protein. The table shows hundreds of thousands of distinct CDR3 sequences, with around 20% occurring only once. This CDR3 has 16 residues. In germline, CDR1 is SGHTA, CDR2 FQGTGA. Trimming pared 5 bases from V and 2 bases from J, leaving 13 bases between. The sequence was obtained from a human donor who donated a stem cell graft to a child with acute lymphoblastic leukemia. Material: PBMCs from the stem cell graft donor, obtained from the stem cell graft. The chain joins TRBV7-3 to TRBJ2-6, with D unresolved. In DNA form, the CDR3 reads TGTGCCAGCAGCCCGCATTTAGGACCTGGGGCCAACGTCCTGACTTTC. It is translated as CASSPHLGPGANVLTF.